This T cell receptor beta chain comes out of a study of CD8 T cells in ankylosing spondylitis. There are a few counts of this clonotype. The antigen is undetermined. Germline-derived CDR1 and CDR2 are SGHRS and YFSETQ. This CDR3 comprises 14 residues. The ends were cut back, 5 bases at V and 6 bases at J, with 15 bases in the middle. TCRdb redid the calling of the 5' RACE reads with MiXCR, one entry per CDR3 protein. The table records roughly 230,000 distinct CDR3 sequences, approximately 20% of them present only once. Study-level points and caveats: Before this, some motif variants had been reported in reactive arthritis synovial fluid and blood. Reported data indicate significant enrichment of disease-linked clones within matched ankylosing spondylitis synovial fluid.

What was sequenced was blood, either unsorted or a sorted T cell fraction (not recorded which). This chain links TRBV5-1 with TRBJ2-1; D not certain. The sequence derives from a male donor with ankylosing spondylitis or in good health (not recorded which). The CDR3: CASRGQAQPNEQFF. For the CDR3, the DNA is TGCGCCAGCAGGGGTCAGGCCCAGCCCAATGAGCAGTTCTTC.